Presented here are 21 T cell receptor beta chains from one specimen sequenced in a study of T cells expressing NK-cell markers. Reanalyzing the 5' RACE reads, TCRdb keeps one entry per CDR3 protein, without DNA. The repertoire table contains about 460,000 distinct CDR3 sequences. The sample comprised blood T cells: a sorted CD56 or NKG2C T cell subset, CD4+ or CD8+ T cells, or bulk PBMC T cells (not recorded which). The receptors shown here come from a woman aged 50 to 60 in good health.

This chain uses TRBV12-3 or TRBV12-4 with TRBJ1-2. The CDR3 runs 12 residues. Here the CDR3 reads CASRGQKVGYTF.

The chain links TRBV10-3 to TRBJ2-7; TCRdb reports TRBD1, a call that lacks DNA to check it against. This CDR3 contains 14 residues. Germline CDR1 reads ENHRY; CDR2 reads SYGVKD. CDR3 loop: CAIGQGVVDYEQYF.

The chain joins TRBV7-9 to TRBJ2-2; TCRdb calls TRBD2, which cannot be checked without DNA. The CDR3 has 14 amino acids. Germline V CDR1 and CDR2: SEHNR, FQNEAQ (reference sequence). The CDR3 loop reads CASSPPGLAEELFF.

The chain links TRBV29-1 to TRBJ2-3; TCRdb's D call, TRBD1, is unchecked because there is no DNA. Per the germline V gene, CDR1 is SQVTM and CDR2 is ANQGSEA. This CDR3 has 16 amino acids. CDR3 sequence reads: CSVAPRRDRATDTQYF.

The chain joins TRBV28 to TRBJ2-1; TCRdb outputs TRBD2, but without DNA this stays unchecked. The CDR3 length is 13 residues. Germline assignment: CDR1 MDHEN and CDR2 SYDVKM. This chain's CDR3 is CASTRTSLREQFF.

The chain uses TRBV15 and TRBJ2-2; the D gene TCRdb calls, TRBD1, cannot be checked with no DNA. The germline V gene encodes CDR1 LNHNV and CDR2 YYDKDF (reference sequence). This CDR3 contains 15 residues. Here the CDR3 reads CATRRGQPNTGELFF.

The rearrangement joins TRBV5-1 to TRBJ1-2. Germline V lookup: CDR1 SGHRS, CDR2 YFSETQ. The CDR3 spans 14 residues. The CDR3 here is CASRPGSTPYGYTF.

The chain recombines TRBV2 with TRBJ2-5; TCRdb picks TRBD1, but there is no DNA to check that call. The germline gives CDR1 SNHLY, CDR2 FYNNEI. This CDR3 has 13 residues. CDR3 protein: CASIVGRRETQYF.

The V call is TRBV30, the J call TRBJ2-3; as DNA is missing, the TRBD1 call by TCRdb cannot be tested. In germline, CDR1 is GTSNPN, CDR2 SVGIG (reference sequence). The length of the CDR3 is 13 residues. The CDR3: CSWGQGATDTQYF.

J is TRBJ2-7 and V is TRBV7-8; TCRdb calls TRBD1, which cannot be checked without DNA. The CDR3 is 14 residues long. Germline lookup yields CDR1 SGHVS and CDR2 FQNEAQ. CDR3: CASSPLLGRGEQYF.

The chain links TRBV15 to TRBJ2-5. Germline CDR1 LNHNV, CDR2 YYDKDF (reference sequence). The CDR3 covers 14 residues. This CDR3 reads CATSSRSRQETQYF.

The chain couples TRBV29-1 to TRBJ2-7; without DNA, the TCRdb call of TRBD2 cannot be checked. The CDR3 spans 14 residues. Germline lookup yields CDR1 SQVTM and CDR2 ANQGSEA. The CDR3 loop reads CSAEMAGGPGEQYF.

The rearrangement uses TRBV7-2 and TRBJ2-4; absent DNA, TCRdb's TRBD1 call cannot be checked. The CDR3 consists of 16 residues. The V gene's germline CDR1 is SGHTA and CDR2 FQGNSA. The CDR3 sequence is CASSLALSGPGNIQYF.

The chain joins TRBV4-1 to TRBJ2-5; with no DNA, the TCRdb D assignment of TRBD1 cannot be verified. Germline V gene lookup returns CDR1 MGHRA and CDR2 YSYEKL. The CDR3 contains 16 residues. CDR3 protein: CASSQESNRGFGTQYF.

The CDR3 protein is CATSDPAEGQETQYF. This chain links TRBV24-1 with TRBJ2-5; the TCRdb D gene call, TRBD1, has no DNA to confirm it. CDR3 length: 15 residues. Germline V gene data show CDR1 as KGHDR and CDR2 as SFDVKD.

The gene calls are TRBV5-1 and TRBJ2-1; TCRdb calls TRBD1, which cannot be checked without DNA. The CDR3 extends over 20 amino acids. Germline V gene sequence: CDR1 SGHRS, CDR2 YFSETQ. CDR3 sequence reads: CASSLATGQGLGTGLNEQFF.

The CDR3 is CASRLSNREGGNEQFF. The genes are TRBV5-1 and TRBJ2-1; the TRBD1 assignment by TCRdb is unverifiable without DNA. Germline CDR1 and CDR2: SGHRS and YFSETQ. The CDR3 is made up of 16 amino acids.

The chain links TRBV11-2 to TRBJ2-7. CDR1 and CDR2 from the germline V gene are SGHAT and FQNNGV. The length of the CDR3 is 11 residues. The CDR3 sequence is CASSLAAQQYF.

The chain links TRBV7-7 to TRBJ2-2; TCRdb's D call, TRBD2, is unchecked because there is no DNA. CDR1 and CDR2 (germline): SSHAT, FNYEAQ (reference sequence). The CDR3 extends over 16 amino acids. The CDR3 region is CASSLLAGGNTGELFF.

J is TRBJ2-1 and V is TRBV6-6; without DNA, the TCRdb call of TRBD2 cannot be checked. The CDR3 is 18 residues long. In germline, CDR1 is MNHNY, CDR2 SVGAGI (reference sequence). The CDR3 here is CASRGASGPNLLFAEQLF.

The V gene is TRBV12-3 or TRBV12-4, the J gene TRBJ2-3; the TCRdb D gene call, TRBD1, has no DNA to confirm it. The CDR3 is 15 amino acids. CDR3 in amino acids: CASSSRGQRGDTQYF.